Below are 32 T cell receptor beta chains sequenced from a single sample in a study of CD8+CD57+ T cells in acquired aplastic anemia. It was genomic DNA that served as the template for profiling TCR beta VDJ and CDR3. MiXCR, applied by TCRdb to the reads, yields one record per CDR3 protein. The sample holds over 150,000 distinct CDR3 sequences; less than 65% are singletons and the top ten take roughly 15%. Sequencing was done on a sample of sorted CD4+, CD8+, or CD8+CD57+ T cells (not recorded which) from PBMCs. The receptor source for this set is a human donor in good health, serving as a control.

The chain employs TRBV20-1 and TRBJ1-5; tentatively, D is TRBD1 (5 bases). Trimming removed 3 bases at V and 4 bases at J, with 19 bases between. This CDR3 spans 16 amino acids. CDR1 and CDR2 (germline): DFQATT, SNEGSKA (reference sequence). This CDR3 reads CSARWGGTIHNQPQHF. Written as DNA, the CDR3 is TGCAGTGCTAGGTGGGGGGGAACTATACATAATCAGCCCCAGCATTTT.

This clonotype has only a few counts. The genes are TRBV14 and TRBJ2-7; 7 bases match TRBD1. Germline V gene lookup returns CDR1 SGHDN and CDR2 FVKESK. With 4 bases clipped from V and 3 bases from J, the junction kept 9 bases outside the gene matches. The CDR3 extends over 15 amino acids. For the CDR3, the DNA is TGTGCCAGCAGCCCCTCTGGGGGACAGCTCTACGAGCAGTACTTC. Its translation: CASSPSGGQLYEQYF.

The table lists this clonotype with many counts. The genes are TRBV7-2 and TRBJ1-2; perhaps TRBD1 as D (6 bases). The V end was cut by 5 bases, the J end by 4 bases, with 23 bases between. CDR3 length equals 17 residues. The V gene's germline CDR1 is SGHTA and CDR2 FQGNSA. The CDR3 nucleotides read TGTGCCAGCAGCCAAAATTTCCGGGGGGCGCTCTTCTATGGCTACACCTTC. It specifies CASSQNFRGALFYGYTF.

The V gene is TRBV11-3, the J gene TRBJ2-3, with TRBD2 as a possible D gene (6 bases). Germline lookup yields CDR1 SGHNT and CDR2 YENEEA. V was trimmed by 6 bases and J by 4 bases, leaving 17 bases between them. The CDR3 length is 15 residues. In DNA form, the CDR3 reads TGTGCCAGCAGAAATAGCGGACCTGGGGCAGATACGCAGTATTTT. It encodes CASRNSGPGADTQYF.

This clonotype was counted ten times or more. The rearrangement links TRBV20-1 to TRBJ2-5; a possible D gene is TRBD1 (6 bases). Germline V gene lookup returns CDR1 DFQATT and CDR2 SNEGSKA (reference sequence). The CDR3 has 13 residues. V was cut by 3 bases and J by 2 bases, with 10 bases left in between. CDR3 protein: CSASTGSQETQYF. The CDR3 DNA is TGCAGTGCTAGCACAGGGAGTCAAGAGACCCAGTACTTC.

This clonotype was observed a single time. V is TRBV7-2 and J is TRBJ1-4, with D possibly matching TRBD1 (5 bases). V was clipped by 3 bases and J by 11 bases, with 19 bases between them. This CDR3 region has 15 residues. CDR1 is SGHTA, CDR2 FQGNSA, per germline. In DNA, the CDR3 is TGTGCCAGCAGCTTGCAGGGAGAGGTGGCGGGGAAACTGTTTTTT. Encoded protein: CASSLQGEVAGKLFF. Drawing the rest from reference TRBV7-2 and TRBJ1-4, the complete variable domain is GAGVSQSPSNKVTEKGKDVELRCDPISGHTALYWYRQSLGQGLEFLIYFQGNSAPDKSGLPSDRFSAERTGGSVSTLTIQRTQQEDSAVYLCASSLQGEVAGKLFFGSGTQLSVL.

The chain joins TRBV2 to TRBJ2-1; 13 nucleotides match TRBD2. Germline V gene sequence: CDR1 SNHLY, CDR2 FYNNEI. J gave up 0 bases and V 6 bases, and 5 bases lay outside the gene matches. CDR3 length: 17 amino acids. The CDR3 is CASSGLAGESSYNEQFF. DNA of the CDR3: TGTGCCAGCAGCGGACTAGCGGGAGAGAGCTCCTACAATGAGCAGTTCTTC.

A few counts support this clonotype. The chain is built from TRBV9 and TRBJ1-1; D call uncertain. The CDR3 consists of 11 residues. The germline CDR1 and CDR2 sequences are SGDLS and YYNGEE. V lost 7 bases, J lost 3 bases, and 7 bases lay in between. The CDR3 DNA follows: TGTGCCAGCCCTAATTACACTGAAGCTTTCTTT. It specifies CASPNYTEAFF.

This clonotype was picked up many times. This chain links TRBV20-1 with TRBJ2-7; D ambiguous. Germline CDR1 and CDR2: DFQATT and SNEGSKA (reference sequence). This CDR3 spans 17 amino acids. V dropped 1 base and J dropped 3 bases, with 22 bases sitting between them. Here the CDR3 reads CSARGRHIRRKNYEQYF. DNA for the CDR3: TGCAGTGCTAGAGGGCGGCATATCAGAAGGAAAAACTACGAGCAGTACTTC.

The V gene is TRBV25-1, the J gene TRBJ2-3, with D uncertain. The J call is in doubt because the DNA end fits TRBJ2-5 better. The CDR3 sequence is 11 residues long. Germline V lookup: CDR1 MGHDK, CDR2 SYGVNS. The CDR3 region is CASSGRVPQYF. As DNA, the CDR3 is TGTGCCAGCAGCGGCCGAGTGCCCCAGTACTTC.

The CDR3 region is CASSYTTHEQYF. The CDR3 DNA reads TGTGCCAGCAGTTACACCACCCACGAGCAGTACTTC. The rearrangement uses TRBV7-8 and TRBJ2-7; the D is unclear. V dropped 6 bases and J dropped 5 bases, with 11 bases sitting between them. CDR1 and CDR2 (germline): SGHVS, FQNEAQ. This CDR3 has 12 residues. Together with reference TRBV7-8 and TRBJ2-7, the CDR3 gives the full variable domain: GAGVSQSPRYKVAKRGQDVALRCDPISGHVSLFWYQQALGQGPEFLTYFQNEAQLDKSGLPSDRFFAERPEGSVSTLKIQRTQQEDSAVYLCASSYTTHEQYFGPGTRLTVT.

The chain employs TRBV7-9 and TRBJ2-3, with 8 bases fitting TRBD2. The germline CDR1 and CDR2 sequences are SEHNR and FQNEAQ (reference sequence). J was trimmed by 2 bases and V by 5 bases; bases with no gene match: 6. This CDR3 has 15 residues. The CDR3 nucleotides read TGTGCCAGCAGCCCTCGGACTAGCCCCACAGATACGCAGTATTTT. It codes for CASSPRTSPTDTQYF.

In this sample, this clonotype turned up a few times. This may stem from a read error, because a much larger clone lies one nucleotide away. The chain joins TRBV12-3 or TRBV12-4 to TRBJ1-2; D not certain. This CDR3 region has 12 residues. V gave up 3 bases and J gave up 4 bases, with 6 bases separating them. CDR3 nucleotides: TGTGCCAGCAGTTTGCAGGCCTATGGCTACACCTTC. Translated, it gives CASSLQAYGYTF.

This clonotype was seen at least ten times. This rearrangement joins TRBV7-8 to TRBJ2-7; maybe TRBD1 (6 bases). Per germline, CDR1 SGHVS and CDR2 FQNEAQ. Trimming removed 1 base at V and 2 bases at J, with 9 bases between. The CDR3 has 14 residues. CDR3 residues: CASSLDRATYEQYF. The CDR3 DNA sequence: TGTGCCAGCAGCTTAGACAGGGCCACCTACGAGCAGTACTTC.

This clonotype was seen repeatedly, ten times or more. This chain uses TRBV19 with TRBJ1-2; perhaps TRBD1 as D (5 bases). Trimming shortened V by 6 bases and J by 5 bases, and 13 bases separated the two germline ends. The germline CDR1 and CDR2 sequences are LNHDA and SQIVND (reference sequence). The CDR3 has 13 amino acids. The CDR3 sequence is CASRTTGPYGYTF. CDR3 sequence (DNA): TGTGCCAGTAGGACAACAGGACCTTATGGCTACACCTTC.

This rearrangement joins TRBV20-1 to TRBJ1-1; D gene uncertain. With 0 bases removed from V and 2 bases from J, the gap between germline ends came to 10 bases. Germline V gives CDR1 DFQATT, CDR2 SNEGSKA (reference sequence). The CDR3 covers 14 residues. The CDR3 sequence: CSARDSRSNTEAFF. The CDR3 nucleotides are TGCAGTGCTAGAGACAGCAGATCAAACACTGAAGCTTTCTTT.

This clonotype was counted at least ten times. The V gene is TRBV5-4, the J gene TRBJ2-5; D may correspond to TRBD1 or TRBD2 (6 bases each). Germline CDR1 and CDR2: SGHNT and YYREEE (reference sequence). This CDR3 contains 14 residues. The CDR3 DNA sequence: TGTGCGGGGCTCGGGGGCCGTGACCAAGAGACCCAGTACTTC. Encoded protein: CAGLGGRDQETQYF.

A single count supports this clonotype. This sequence joins TRBV9 and TRBJ1-6; possible D gene TRBD1, 5 bases. The V end was cut by 0 bases, the J end by 9 bases, with 10 bases between. Germline V gives CDR1 SGDLS, CDR2 YYNGEE. The length of the CDR3 is 14 residues. The CDR3, as DNA: TGTGCCAGCAGCGTAGGACAGATGACTTCACCCCTCCACTTT. Translation: CASSVGQMTSPLHF.

For this clonotype: Its ends do not fully match the called genes, so a read error is possible. The chain is built from TRBV7-3 and TRBJ2-2; D may match TRBD1 or TRBD2 (6 bases each). This CDR3 spans 14 amino acids. Germline V lookup: CDR1 SGHTA, CDR2 FQGTGA. CDR3 sequence reads: CSSSFWGATGELFF. The CDR3 bases are TGTTCCAGCAGCTTTTGGGGGGCTACCGGGGAGCTGTTTTTT.

Regarding this clonotype: One end of the junction does not line up with germline, which may come from a read error. The CDR3: CASSPREDGSAEASF. The CDR3, as DNA: TGCGCCAGCAGCCCGAGGGAGGACGGCAGTGCTGAAGCTTCCTTT. V and J are TRBV5-1 and TRBJ1-1; no definite D call. There are 15 residues in the CDR3. Germline V gives CDR1 SGHRS, CDR2 YFSETQ. The full variable domain, with the rest looked up from reference TRBV5-1 and TRBJ1-1, is KAGVTQTPRYLIKTRGQQVTLSCSPISGHRSVSWYQQTPGQGLQFLFEYFSETQRNKGNFPGRFSGRQFSNSRSEMNVSTLELGDSALYLCASSPREDGSAEASFGQGTRLTVV.

V gene TRBV10-2 combines with J gene TRBJ1-2, with TRBD1 matching over 11 bases. The CDR3 is made up of 18 amino acids. Germline V CDR1 and CDR2: WSHSY, SAAADI. V shed 2 bases, J shed 6 bases, and the junction held 14 bases outside the gene matches. The CDR3 nucleotides are TGCGCCAGCAGTGAGACTCAAGGGGCTTGGACAGGGGGCCATGGCTACACCTTC. Protein sequence: CASSETQGAWTGGHGYTF.

The V gene is TRBV15, the J gene TRBJ1-1, with D unresolved. The germline V and J ends were trimmed by 0 bases and 1 base, with 9 bases remaining between them. Germline assignment: CDR1 LNHNV and CDR2 YYDKDF (reference sequence). This CDR3 has 15 residues. Written as DNA, the CDR3 is TGTGCCACCAGCAGAGATCGGAGGTGGAACACTGAAGCTTTCTTT. This gives the protein CATSRDRRWNTEAFF.

The J gene is TRBJ2-5, the V gene TRBV9; either TRBD1 or TRBD2 may supply D (5 bases each). Germline loops: CDR1 SGDLS, CDR2 YYNGEE. Trimming left V 0 bases short and J 5 bases short, with 14 bases between. CDR3 size: 15 residues. The CDR3 DNA sequence: TGTGCCAGCAGCGTAGATTCGAGGGGCAAGGAGACCCAGTACTTC. Amino acids: CASSVDSRGKETQYF.

In its sample, this clonotype was seen once. The CDR3 does not end in the conserved phenylalanine or tryptophan, so this is likely a read error. Because the CDR3's place on the DNA is in doubt, the DNA is left out and the CDR3 is given as listed by TCRdb. The chain couples TRBV14 to TRBJ2-2; the D call in the table, TRBD2, was not verified against the DNA. The CDR3 is made up of 8 amino acids, end residues included. The germline CDR1 and CDR2 sequences are SGHDN and FVKESK. CDR3 sequence reads: CASSVGPY.

V and J are TRBV20-1 and TRBJ2-7, with D maybe TRBD2 (6 bases). The CDR3 has 15 amino acids. CDR1 DFQATT and CDR2 SNEGSKA come from the germline V gene (reference sequence). Trimming removed 7 bases from V and 0 bases from J, with 19 bases in between. CDR3 region: CSVHPGLQNSYEQYF. The DNA of the CDR3 is TGCAGTGTTCATCCGGGACTCCAAAACTCCTACGAGCAGTACTTC.

This clonotype occurred many times. The chain uses TRBV6-4 and TRBJ2-3, with 9 bases lining up with TRBD2. The CDR3 covers 14 residues. Germline V gives CDR1 MRHNA, CDR2 SNTAGT. The ends lost 6 bases at V and 2 bases at J; junction bases unmatched: 3. The DNA of the CDR3 is TGTGCCAGCAGGGGCGGGGGGGCCACAGATACGCAGTATTTT. Translated: CASRGGGATDTQYF.

V usage is TRBV28 and J usage is TRBJ1-1; 8 bases are shared with TRBD1. Germline lookup yields CDR1 MDHEN and CDR2 SYDVKM. V was pared by 6 bases and J by 6 bases, with 9 bases of the junction left unmatched. The CDR3 is made up of 14 amino acids. The CDR3 DNA reads TGTGCCAGCAGGCTGACAGGGGTGAGGGCTGAAGCTTTCTTT. As protein: CASRLTGVRAEAFF.

The chain employs TRBV2 and TRBJ2-4; D might be TRBD2 (5 bases). The CDR3 covers 16 residues. CDR1 and CDR2 from the germline V gene are SNHLY and FYNNEI. Trimming stripped 3 bases from V and 0 bases from J, with 12 bases between. This CDR3 is CASSDPAGVAKNIQYF. The CDR3 DNA is TGTGCCAGCAGTGACCCCGCGGGCGTAGCCAAAAACATTCAGTACTTC.

DNA of the CDR3: TGTGCCAGTAGGCAGGGATCCCCCTACAATGAGCAGTTCTTC. It encodes CASRQGSPYNEQFF. The V gene is TRBV15, the J gene TRBJ2-1, with D possibly TRBD1 on 5 matching bases. The ends were cut back, 10 bases at V and 2 bases at J, with 15 bases in the middle. Per germline, CDR1 LNHNV and CDR2 YYDKDF (reference sequence). CDR3 length: 14 residues.

This clonotype was observed a handful of times. This chain uses TRBV7-3 with TRBJ2-3; the match to TRBD2 covers 11 bases. Trimming took 6 bases from V and 4 from J; bases not matched to a gene: 12. The CDR3 length is 17 residues. Germline CDR1 reads SGHTA; CDR2 reads FQGTGA. DNA of the CDR3: TGTGCCAGCAGTTCCTCTTTAGCGGGGGGGCAAGCAGATACGCAGTATTTT. Translation: CASSSSLAGGQADTQYF. Combining the CDR3 with reference TRBV7-3 and TRBJ2-3 gives the whole variable domain GAGVSQTPSNKVTEKGKYVELRCDPISGHTALYWYRQSLGQGPEFLIYFQGTGAADDSGLPNDRFFAVRPEGSVSTLKIQRTERGDSAVYLCASSSSLAGGQADTQYFGPGTRLTVL.

This rearrangement joins TRBV7-2 to TRBJ2-7; perhaps TRBD1 as D (6 bases). Trimming took off 6 bases at V and 5 bases at J, with 29 bases between the two ends. The CDR3 spans 18 residues. Germline V lookup: CDR1 SGHTA, CDR2 FQGNSA. The CDR3 DNA reads as TGTGCCAGCAGTTTCAACCCCCCCCCTTTGGGGGCAGGCGACGAGCAGTACTTC. It codes for CASSFNPPPLGAGDEQYF.

As for this clonotype: A much larger clone is a single base away; this may be a read error. This chain links TRBV7-6 with TRBJ2-1, with D possibly TRBD1 on 5 matching bases. There are 17 residues in the CDR3. CDR1 SGHVS and CDR2 FNYEAQ come from the germline V gene. V was shortened by 8 bases and J by 0 bases, with 20 bases between the two germline ends. The CDR3 sequence: CASGQDFQGVSYNEQFF. CDR3 coding DNA: TGTGCCAGCGGCCAAGACTTCCAAGGGGTCTCCTACAATGAGCAGTTCTTC.